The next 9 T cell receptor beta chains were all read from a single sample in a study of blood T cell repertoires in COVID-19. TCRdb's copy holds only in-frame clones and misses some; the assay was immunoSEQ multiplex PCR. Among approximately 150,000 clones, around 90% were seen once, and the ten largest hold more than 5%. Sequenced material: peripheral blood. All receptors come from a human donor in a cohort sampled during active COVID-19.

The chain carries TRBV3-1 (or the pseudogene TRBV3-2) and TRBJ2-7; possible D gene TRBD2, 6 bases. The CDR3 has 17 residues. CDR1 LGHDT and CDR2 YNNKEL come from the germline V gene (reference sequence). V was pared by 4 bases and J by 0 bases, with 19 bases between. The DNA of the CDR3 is TGTGCCAGCAGCCGCACAGCGACGCGCGGGGTCTCCTACGAGCAGTACTTC. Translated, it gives CASSRTATRGVSYEQYF.

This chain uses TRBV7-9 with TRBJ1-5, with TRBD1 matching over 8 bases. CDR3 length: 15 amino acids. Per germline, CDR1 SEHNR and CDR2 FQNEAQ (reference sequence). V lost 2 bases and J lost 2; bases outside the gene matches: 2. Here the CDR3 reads CASSLSGGRNQPQHF. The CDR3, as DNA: TGTGCCAGCAGCTTATCAGGGGGCCGCAATCAGCCCCAGCATTTT.

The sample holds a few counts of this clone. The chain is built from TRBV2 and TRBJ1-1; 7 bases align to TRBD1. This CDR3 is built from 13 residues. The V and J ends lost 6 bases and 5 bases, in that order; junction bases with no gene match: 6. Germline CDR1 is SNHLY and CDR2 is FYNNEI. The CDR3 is CASRRVTGTEAFF. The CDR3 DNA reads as TGTGCCAGCAGAAGAGTGACAGGGACTGAAGCTTTCTTT. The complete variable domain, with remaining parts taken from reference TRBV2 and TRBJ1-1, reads EPEVTQTPSHQVTQMGQEVILRCVPISNHLYFYWYRQILGQKVEFLVSFYNNEISEKSEIFDDQFSVERPDGSNFTLKIRSTKLEDSAMYFCASRRVTGTEAFFGQGTRLTVV.

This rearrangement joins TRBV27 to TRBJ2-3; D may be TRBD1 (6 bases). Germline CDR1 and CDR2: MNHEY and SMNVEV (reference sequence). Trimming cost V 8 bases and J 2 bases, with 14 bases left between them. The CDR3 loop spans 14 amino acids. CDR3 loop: CASSDRYTTDTQYF. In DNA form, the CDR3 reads TGTGCCAGCTCTGACAGGTACACCACAGATACGCAGTATTTT.

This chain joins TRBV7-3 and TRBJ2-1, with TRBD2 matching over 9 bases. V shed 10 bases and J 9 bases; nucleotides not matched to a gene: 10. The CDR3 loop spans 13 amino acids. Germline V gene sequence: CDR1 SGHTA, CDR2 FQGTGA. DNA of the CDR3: TGTGCCACCGCCGGGACTAGCAAAGGTGAGCAGTTCTTC. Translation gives CATAGTSKGEQFF.

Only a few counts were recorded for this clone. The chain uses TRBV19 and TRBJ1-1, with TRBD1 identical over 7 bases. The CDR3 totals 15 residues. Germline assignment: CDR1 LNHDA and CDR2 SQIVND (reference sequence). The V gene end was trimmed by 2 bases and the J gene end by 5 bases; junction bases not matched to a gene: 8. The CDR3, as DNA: TGTGCCAGTAGTATACTCCAGGGGGTCTGGACTGAAGCTTTCTTT. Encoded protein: CASSILQGVWTEAFF. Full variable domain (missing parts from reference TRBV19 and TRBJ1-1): DGGITQSPKYLFRKEGQNVTLSCEQNLNHDAMYWYRQDPGQGLRLIYYSQIVNDFQKGDIAEGYSVSREKKESFPLTVTSAQKNPTAFYLCASSILQGVWTEAFFGQGTRLTVV.

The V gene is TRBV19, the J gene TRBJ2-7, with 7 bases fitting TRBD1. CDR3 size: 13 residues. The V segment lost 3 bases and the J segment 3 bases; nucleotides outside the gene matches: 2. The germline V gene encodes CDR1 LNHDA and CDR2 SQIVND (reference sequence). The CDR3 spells CASSIDRDYEQYF. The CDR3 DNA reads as TGTGCCAGTAGTATCGACAGGGACTACGAGCAGTACTTC.

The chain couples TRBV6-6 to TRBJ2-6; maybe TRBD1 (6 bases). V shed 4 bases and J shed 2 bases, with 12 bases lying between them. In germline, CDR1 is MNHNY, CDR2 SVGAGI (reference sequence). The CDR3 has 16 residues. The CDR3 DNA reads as TGTGCCAGCAGTTCCACAGGGAGCCCTGGGGCCAACGTCCTGACTTTC. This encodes CASSSTGSPGANVLTF.

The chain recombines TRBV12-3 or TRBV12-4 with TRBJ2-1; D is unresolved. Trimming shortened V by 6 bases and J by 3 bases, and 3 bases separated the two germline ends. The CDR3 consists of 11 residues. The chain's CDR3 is CASSHYNEQFF. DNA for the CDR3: TGTGCCAGCAGCCACTACAATGAGCAGTTCTTC.